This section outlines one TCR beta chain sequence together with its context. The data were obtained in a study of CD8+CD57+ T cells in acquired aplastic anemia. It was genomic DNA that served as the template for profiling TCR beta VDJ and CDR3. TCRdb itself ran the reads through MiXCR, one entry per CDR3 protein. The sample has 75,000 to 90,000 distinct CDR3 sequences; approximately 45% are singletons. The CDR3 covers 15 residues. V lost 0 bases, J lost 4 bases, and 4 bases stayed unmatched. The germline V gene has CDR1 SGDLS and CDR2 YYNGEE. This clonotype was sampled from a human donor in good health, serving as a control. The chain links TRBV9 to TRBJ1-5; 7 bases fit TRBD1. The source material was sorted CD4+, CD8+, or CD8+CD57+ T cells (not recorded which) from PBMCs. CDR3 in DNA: TGTGCCAGCAGCGTAGGGGGACAGTTGAATCAGCCCCAGCATTTT. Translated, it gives CASSVGGQLNQPQHF.